This TCR beta chain was recovered during a study of molecular identifiers for immune sequencing clone quantification. TCRdb fed the PCR reads into MiXCR, producing one record per CDR3 protein. The table has approximately 630,000 distinct CDR3 sequences, 25% seen once. At least ten counts were recorded for this clonotype. The CDR3 runs to 13 residues. Germline-derived CDR1 and CDR2 are LNHDA and SQIVND (reference sequence). V lost 5 bases, J lost 2 bases, and 7 bases lay in between. V and J are TRBV19 and TRBJ1-5, with D uncertain. This sequence was found in a human donor in good health. Some libraries in this study had Jurkat cell RNA spiked in. Sequencing was carried out using naive CD8+ T cells from blood, with Jurkat cell RNA spiked in. Described subset: FACS-sorted CD8+CD4-CCR7+CD45RA+ naive T cells. CDR3 amino acids: CASSAVGNQPQHF. Written as DNA, the CDR3 is TGTGCCAGTAGTGCGGTTGGCAATCAGCCCCAGCATTTT.